This T cell receptor (beta chain) was documented in a study of T-cell reconstitution after alpha-beta-depleted transplantation in children. General observations from the study: Expanded clones from the graft, numbering several hundred, reportedly supplied alpha-beta T cells about two months after transplant.

TCRbeta library preparation incorporated unique molecular identifiers. MiXCR, run by TCRdb on the PCR reads, gives a single entry per CDR3 protein. Among 200,000 to 300,000 distinct CDR3 sequences listed, around 7.8% were seen once. This CDR3 is built from 12 residues. Between the trimmed V and J ends, which lost 3 bases and 5 bases, there was a span of 7 bases. This clonotype occurred many times. What it binds is not known. The specimen comprised PBMCs, mostly from graft donor cells, sampled 180 days after TCRalphabeta/CD19-depleted stem cell transplant. The chain combines TRBV12-3 or TRBV12-4 with TRBJ2-5; D uncertain. This TCR was sampled from a male patient younger than 18 who had a stem cell transplant for acute lymphoblastic leukemia, so the T cells may come from the graft donor. CDR3 protein: CASSFEKETQYF. Written as DNA, the CDR3 is TGTGCCAGCAGTTTTGAGAAGGAGACCCAGTACTTC.